This T cell receptor (beta chain) was identified during a study of T cell repertoires in cytomegalovirus infection. Across the study: Both a matching HLA type and CMV infection were indicated by public TCR beta signatures. Notes on the study in general: CMV-specific TCR beta clonotypes restricted by HLA-C were the ones dominating the ex vivo response. Identification of carriers of CMV plus the relevant HLA was achieved through cumulative public TCR beta family frequency.

TCRdb re-derived calls from the reads in MiXCR, one entry per CDR3 protein. Of a few hundred thousand distinct CDR3 sequences listed, just under 40% are singletons. This clonotype was seen more than once but under ten times. As yet, its antigen is unknown. This clonotype originated in a human donor in good health (CMV status not recorded). Some clones in this sample may be carry-over from other donors' samples. Material: cultured PBMCs, obtained from culture after CMV antigen stimulation.

In DNA form, the CDR3 reads TGTGCCAGCAGCTTACCGACCCGGCCCGAGACCCAGTACTTC. It is translated as CASSLPTRPETQYF. The chain employs TRBV5-6 and TRBJ2-5; D ambiguous. V lost 2 bases to trimming and J lost 5 bases, with 13 bases between them. The germline V gene encodes CDR1 SGHDT and CDR2 YYEEEE. This CDR3 spans 14 amino acids. Full variable domain (remainder filled in from reference TRBV5-6 and TRBJ2-5): DAGVTQSPTHLIKTRGQQVTLRCSPKSGHDTVSWYQQALGQGPQFIFQYYEEEERQRGNFPDRFSGHQFPNYSSELNVNALLLGDSALYLCASSLPTRPETQYFGPGTRLLVL.